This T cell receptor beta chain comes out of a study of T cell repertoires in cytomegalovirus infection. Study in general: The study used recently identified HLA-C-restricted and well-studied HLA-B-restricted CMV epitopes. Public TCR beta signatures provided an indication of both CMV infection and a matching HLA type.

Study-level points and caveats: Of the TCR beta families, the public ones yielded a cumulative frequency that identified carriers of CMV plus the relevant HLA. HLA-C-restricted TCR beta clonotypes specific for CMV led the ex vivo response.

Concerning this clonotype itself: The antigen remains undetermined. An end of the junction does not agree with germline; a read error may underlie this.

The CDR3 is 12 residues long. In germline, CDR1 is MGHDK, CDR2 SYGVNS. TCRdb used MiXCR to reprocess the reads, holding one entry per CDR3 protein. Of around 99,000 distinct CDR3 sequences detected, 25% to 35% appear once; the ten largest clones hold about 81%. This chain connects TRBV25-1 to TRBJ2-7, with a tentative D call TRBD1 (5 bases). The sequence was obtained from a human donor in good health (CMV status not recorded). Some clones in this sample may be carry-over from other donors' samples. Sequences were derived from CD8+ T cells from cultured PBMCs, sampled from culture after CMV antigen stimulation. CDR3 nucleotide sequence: TGTGCCAGCACACCAGGGAATGGGAAGCATTACTTC. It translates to CASTPGNGKHYF.